Listed here is a single T cell receptor beta chain. This sample is drawn from a study of blood T cell repertoires in COVID-19. Looking at the study overall: Material from acute and convalescent COVID-19 was sourced from the United States, Italy and Spain.

This CDR3 comprises 14 residues. The V gene lost 2 bases and the J gene lost 3 bases, with 13 bases spanning the gap. In germline, CDR1 is SQVTM, CDR2 ANQGSEA. Original processing methods: Amplified reference gene primers provided the basis for estimating nucleated cell counts. Clones were sequenced by immunoSEQ multiplex PCR, and TCRdb holds only the in-frame ones, with some missing. V, J and clone size reflect that table, while D and trimming were determined from the DNA. Counted here are about 260,000 clones, roughly 83% occurring once; the ten biggest clones make up around 1.9%. Participants were aged about 18 to 100 years, lived in 20 to 30 US areas, and enrolled virtually. What the recovered Cohort 3 donors had was two negative PCRs, clearance, or symptom resolution.

V and J are TRBV29-1 and TRBJ1-2; perhaps TRBD1 as D (5 bases). The origin of this receptor is a woman between 50 and 59 years old who had recovered from COVID-19. The sample consisted of PBMCs or T cells enriched from blood (not recorded which). CDR3 protein: CSVEMGQGDYGYTF. As DNA, the CDR3 is TGCAGCGTTGAAATGGGTCAGGGTGACTATGGCTACACCTTC.